The TCR beta chain under discussion was sequenced for a study of identical twins. The table lists this clonotype with a few counts. The antigen is unknown. Study-wide findings and caveats: Models predicted too little out-of-frame TCR alpha sharing in monozygotic twins.

The ends were cut back, 7 bases at V and 10 bases at J, with 13 bases in the middle. The CDR3 runs 12 residues. MiXCR, run by TCRdb on the 5' RACE reads, gives a single entry per CDR3 protein. The sample contains under 800,000 distinct CDR3 sequences, over 20% of which appear only once. In addition, the sample was reused for a study of T cells expressing NK-cell markers. From that report: Of the CD8+ T cells in about 6 donors, about 1.0-7.0% belonged to dominant NKG2C+ clonotypes.

Sequenced sample: PBMCs. The receptor was isolated from a young woman in good health. The chain is built from TRBV12-3 or TRBV12-4 and TRBJ2-2, with D perhaps being TRBD1 or TRBD2 (5 bases each). The CDR3 region is CASTGRSEELFF. The CDR3 nucleotides read TGTGCCAGCACGGGACGGAGCGAGGAGCTGTTTTTT.